The entry below gives a single TCR beta chain sequence along with its context. The target antigen is unknown. These data originate in a study of shared clonotypes between healthy human individuals. General study results and limits: Rarefaction indicated that sorted-subset sequencing remained incomplete although depth was large. Generation of non-shared clonotypes was less probable than generation of clonotypes shared by all four donors.

Between the trimmed V and J ends, which lost 5 bases and 7 bases, there was a span of 17 bases. Germline CDR1 and CDR2: MNHEY and SVGAGI. This CDR3 is built from 14 residues. The input for sorted-subset replicate PCRs was approximately 200 ng DNA, around 30,000 T cell genomes. Clones were sequenced by immunoSEQ multiplex PCR, and TCRdb holds only the in-frame ones, with some missing. Among 2 million to 2.5 million clones listed, 85% to 95% were seen once. Input material: naive CD4+ T cells sorted from blood. Specified subset: CD45RA+ positively selected. The chain employs TRBV6-5 and TRBJ2-5, with D perhaps matching TRBD2 (7 bases). The receptor comes from a man aged 18 to 29 in good health. This chain's CDR3 is CASSRQDPGGTQYF. Here the CDR3 DNA reads TGTGCCAGCAGTCGACAGGACCCGGGGGGGACCCAGTACTTC.